This T cell receptor beta chain comes out of a study of blood T cell repertoires in COVID-19. Looking at the study overall: Acute and convalescent COVID-19 specimens originated in the United States, Italy and Spain. PBMCs, B-cell-depleted T cells, or T cells were the source of the cDNA or gDNA that made up the material.

Germline loops: CDR1 SGHRS, CDR2 YFSETQ. J was trimmed by 1 base and V by 4 bases; bases with no gene match: 6. The CDR3 spans 16 residues. Study processing details: Counts of nucleated cells, estimated from reference gene primer amplification, were obtained. TCRdb keeps only in-frame clones here, not all; method: immunoSEQ multiplex PCR. V, J and clone size are those of that table, while D and trimming were read from the DNA. The sample comprises a few hundred thousand clones, more than 65% of which are singletons, and around 2.9% rests with the top ten. Sequencing was performed on peripheral blood. The chain carries TRBV5-1 and TRBJ2-3; 10 bases match TRBD2. This clonotype was sampled from a young woman with acute or convalescent COVID-19. CDR3: CASSRVTSGRTDTQYF. The CDR3 region has the DNA TGCGCCAGCAGCCGGGTGACTAGCGGGCGCACAGATACGCAGTATTTT.